This T cell receptor (beta chain) was sequenced during a study of blood T cell repertoires in COVID-19. Study as a whole: From T cells, B-cell-depleted T cells, or PBMCs came the material, which was cDNA or gDNA.

The germline gives CDR1 MNHEY, CDR2 SMNVEV (reference sequence). The CDR3 loop spans 14 amino acids. V was trimmed by 3 bases and J by 4 bases, leaving 12 bases between them. In the authors' workflow: Reference gene primer amplification gave estimated nucleated cell counts. Assay used: immunoSEQ multiplex PCR; TCRdb lists only in-frame clones, some missing. The DNA was the basis for D and trimming; V, J and clone size are from that table. The repertoire has 350,000 to 400,000 clones, around 91% of them found once; the top ten carry around 6.3%. V is TRBV27 and J is TRBJ1-2, with D unresolved. The sequenced sample was peripheral blood. This receptor was obtained from a man aged 18 to 30 with active or convalescent COVID-19. The CDR3 sequence: CASSFRQNSYGYTF. The CDR3 DNA is TGTGCCAGCAGTTTTCGCCAGAACAGCTATGGCTACACCTTC.